Below, 25 T cell receptor beta chains from the same sample are listed, as sequenced in a study of blood T cell repertoires in COVID-19. Sequencing was performed with immunoSEQ multiplex PCR; in TCRdb, only in-frame clones are kept and a portion is missing. The table includes roughly 440,000 clones, around 88% detected once. The material sequenced was peripheral blood. These receptors all stem from a woman in her forties or fifties with COVID-19, enrolled during active disease.

CDR3 region: CASSGNPRADRNTEAFF. The DNA of the CDR3 is TGTGCCAGCAGCGGAAACCCCCGCGCGGACAGAAACACTGAAGCTTTCTTT. This chain connects TRBV9 to TRBJ1-1; a possible D gene is TRBD1 (6 bases). The CDR3 is 17 residues long. V lost 3 bases to trimming and J lost 2 bases, with 20 bases between them. Germline CDR1 and CDR2: SGDLS and YYNGEE.

The chain uses TRBV6-5 and TRBJ1-1, with 9 bases fitting TRBD1. After removal of 4 bases from V and 3 bases from J, the junction contained 6 bases not matched to a gene. The CDR3 runs to 15 residues. Germline CDR1 is MNHEY and CDR2 is SVGAGI. The CDR3 loop reads CASSSTGGADTEAFF. DNA of the CDR3: TGTGCCAGCAGTTCTACAGGGGGCGCGGACACTGAAGCTTTCTTT.

This clone was seen once. The V gene is TRBV30, the J gene TRBJ2-3; 9 bases are a match to TRBD2. CDR3 length equals 15 residues. Trimming at V came to 3 bases and at J to 6 bases, leaving 10 bases not matched to a gene. Germline lookup yields CDR1 GTSNPN and CDR2 SVGIG (reference sequence). As DNA, the CDR3 is TGTGCCTGGAGCGCCCCGAGCGGGGGGCCGGATACGCAGTATTTT. Its translation is CAWSAPSGGPDTQYF.

The CDR3 protein is CASSGGLAGTYEQYF. The CDR3, as DNA: TGTGCCAGCAGCGGGGGACTAGCGGGGACCTACGAGCAGTACTTC. The chain has TRBV5-4 and TRBJ2-7, with 13 bases fitting TRBD2. V lost 4 bases, J lost 2 bases, and 3 bases stayed unmatched. Germline loops: CDR1 SGHNT, CDR2 YYREEE (reference sequence). The CDR3 runs 15 residues.

This clone was observed a few times. The genes are TRBV30 and TRBJ1-6; 8 bases are shared with TRBD1. The germline CDR1 and CDR2 sequences are GTSNPN and SVGIG (reference sequence). V shed 5 bases and J 6 bases; nucleotides not matched to a gene: 3. This CDR3 is 13 amino acids long. CDR3 protein: CAWGQGPNSPLHF. As DNA, the CDR3 is TGTGCCTGGGGACAGGGACCTAATTCACCCCTCCACTTT.

The CDR3 spells CASSPLVTSYEQYF. Here the CDR3 DNA reads TGTGCCAGCAGCCCATTAGTGACTAGCTACGAGCAGTACTTC. The gene calls are TRBV7-7 and TRBJ2-7; perhaps TRBD2 as D (6 bases). V was trimmed by 5 bases and J by 3 bases, leaving 14 bases between them. CDR3 length: 14 residues. CDR1 SSHAT and CDR2 FNYEAQ come from the germline V gene (reference sequence). The variable domain in full, completed from reference TRBV7-7 and TRBJ2-7, reads GAGVSQSPRYKVTKRGQDVTLRCDPISSHATLYWYQQALGQGPEFLTYFNYEAQPDKSGLPSDRFSAERPEGSISTLTIQRTEQRDSAMYRCASSPLVTSYEQYFGPGTRLTVT.

The chain links TRBV12-5 to TRBJ2-5; D not resolved. CDR1 is LGHNT and CDR2 is FRNRAP in the germline V gene. V was pared by 7 bases and J by 5 bases, with 5 bases between. The CDR3 covers 10 residues. The CDR3 here is CASARETQYF. DNA for the CDR3: TGTGCTAGTGCCCGGGAGACCCAGTACTTC.

In this sample, this clone turned up once. The genes are TRBV6-1 and TRBJ1-2; D may be TRBD1 (5 bases). CDR3 length equals 14 residues. Germline V gives CDR1 MNHNS, CDR2 SASEGT. V lost 3 bases, J lost 4 bases, and 12 bases lay in between. The CDR3 region is CASSEGPRIYGYTF. The CDR3 DNA is TGTGCCAGCAGTGAGGGGCCTAGGATCTATGGCTACACCTTC.

This chain joins TRBV18 and TRBJ1-1; D not certain. The CDR3 runs to 15 residues. Germline V gene data show CDR1 as KGHSH and CDR2 as LQKENI. Trimming took off 3 bases at V and 1 base at J, with 12 bases between the two ends. CDR3 DNA: TGTGCCAGCTCACCCCCACAACGTCGGAACACTGAAGCTTTCTTT. Translation gives CASSPPQRRNTEAFF.

The chain carries TRBV29-1 and TRBJ2-7; D gene unclear. With 4 bases removed from V and 6 bases from J, the gap between germline ends came to 10 bases. Germline V gene data show CDR1 as SQVTM and CDR2 as ANQGSEA. The CDR3 has 11 residues. The CDR3 bases are TGCAGCGTTGGATTAGTATCCGAGCAGTACTTC. Translating gives CSVGLVSEQYF.

CDR3 sequence: CASSDTRGSAAEKLFF. DNA of the CDR3: TGTGCCAGCTCAGATACCAGGGGTTCGGCGGCGGAAAAACTGTTTTTT. The V and J genes are TRBV18 and TRBJ1-4; D may be TRBD1 (6 bases). There are 16 residues in the CDR3. Trimming removed 5 bases from V and 8 bases from J, with 21 bases in between. Germline CDR1 is KGHSH and CDR2 is LQKENI.

In DNA, the CDR3 is TGTGCCAGCAGCCAATCCTGGCAGGGAAGAAATGAGCAGTTCTTC. Translated: CASSQSWQGRNEQFF. V gene TRBV16 combines with J gene TRBJ2-1, with D possibly matching TRBD1 (5 bases). The CDR3 has 15 amino acids. Per germline, CDR1 KGHSY and CDR2 FQNENV. V was shortened by 0 bases and J by 7 bases, with 13 bases between the two germline ends.

The chain carries TRBV12-3 or TRBV12-4 and TRBJ1-2; D unresolved. The CDR3 spans 13 residues. Trimming stripped 6 bases from V and 2 bases from J, with 10 bases between. In DNA form, the CDR3 reads TGTGCCAGCAGCGCAGAGGGAAACTATGGCTACACCTTC. Amino acids: CASSAEGNYGYTF.

The chain recombines TRBV3-1 (or the pseudogene TRBV3-2) with TRBJ1-2; a possible D gene is TRBD1 (5 bases). V was shortened by 4 bases and J by 4 bases, with 7 bases between the two germline ends. Germline V CDR1 and CDR2: LGHDT, YNNKEL (reference sequence). This CDR3 is 12 amino acids long. The DNA for the CDR3 is TGTGCCAGCAGCCGAGACAGCTATGGCTACACCTTC. This sequence encodes CASSRDSYGYTF.

This chain joins TRBV19 and TRBJ2-7, with a tentative D call TRBD2 (6 bases). The germline gives CDR1 LNHDA, CDR2 SQIVND (reference sequence). The CDR3 is made up of 18 amino acids. The ends were cut back, 3 bases at V and 2 bases at J, with 23 bases in the middle. The CDR3 region has the DNA TGTGCCAGTAGTATTAGGAGGGGAATCGGGGACGGAGCCTACGAGCAGTACTTC. Translation: CASSIRRGIGDGAYEQYF. The whole variable domain, filled in from reference TRBV19 and TRBJ2-7, reads DGGITQSPKYLFRKEGQNVTLSCEQNLNHDAMYWYRQDPGQGLRLIYYSQIVNDFQKGDIAEGYSVSREKKESFPLTVTSAQKNPTAFYLCASSIRRGIGDGAYEQYFGPGTRLTVT.

V is TRBV19 and J is TRBJ2-5; TRBD2 agrees at 10 bases. Germline CDR1 is LNHDA and CDR2 is SQIVND (reference sequence). V trimming: 6 bases; J trimming: 4 bases; junction bases outside the gene matches: 5. CDR3 length equals 14 residues. The chain's CDR3 is CASRERGGRETQYF. The CDR3, as DNA: TGTGCCAGTAGGGAGCGGGGGGGCCGAGAGACCCAGTACTTC.

This chain joins TRBV9 and TRBJ2-1, with TRBD2 matching 9 bases. CDR3 length: 15 residues. The germline V gene encodes CDR1 SGDLS and CDR2 YYNGEE. J lost 10 bases, V lost 0 bases, and 8 bases had no gene match. CDR3 in DNA: TGTGCCAGCAGCGTAGACAGCGGGGGGTTAGGGGAGCAGTTCTTC. It encodes CASSVDSGGLGEQFF.

V is TRBV30 and J is TRBJ2-3; TRBD1 matches at 7 bases. This CDR3 has 14 amino acids. Looked up from germline, CDR1 is GTSNPN and CDR2 is SVGIG (reference sequence). V lost 5 bases to trimming and J lost 7 bases; unmatched junction nucleotides: 12. This CDR3 is CAWGQALKQNTQYF. The CDR3 nucleotides read TGTGCCTGGGGACAGGCCCTTAAACAGAATACGCAGTATTTT.

This chain joins TRBV28 and TRBJ1-6; D ambiguous. This CDR3 region has 13 residues. V lost 2 bases, J lost 7 bases, and 6 bases lay in between. Germline V gene lookup returns CDR1 MDHEN and CDR2 SYDVKM. DNA of the CDR3: TGTGCCAGCAGTTTAGGCACCAATTCACCCCTCCACTTT. Translating it yields CASSLGTNSPLHF.

The chain couples TRBV5-1 to TRBJ1-6, with D perhaps TRBD1 (6 bases). Trimming pared 0 bases from V and 8 bases from J, leaving 15 bases between. The V gene's germline CDR1 is SGHRS and CDR2 YFSETQ. This CDR3 is built from 16 residues. For the CDR3, the DNA is TGCGCCAGCAGCTTGGGGGGGCGTGGGATAGATTCACCCCTCCACTTT. This encodes CASSLGGRGIDSPLHF.

V and J are TRBV6-4 and TRBJ2-3; D ambiguous. The CDR3 extends over 14 amino acids. V gave up 0 bases and J gave up 1 base, with 5 bases separating them. Germline V gives CDR1 MRHNA, CDR2 SNTAGT. CDR3 coding DNA: TGTGCCAGCAGTGACTCGGCCGGCACAGATACGCAGTATTTT. Its translation: CASSDSAGTDTQYF.

The chain joins TRBV29-1 to TRBJ1-3, with unresolved D. Trimming stripped 6 bases from V and 0 bases from J, with 12 bases between. Germline CDR1 is SQVTM and CDR2 is ANQGSEA. The CDR3 contains 14 residues. CDR3 in amino acids: CSVPEESSGNTIYF. Here the CDR3 DNA reads TGCAGCGTCCCCGAGGAGAGCTCTGGAAACACCATATATTTT.

The CDR3: CASSADSLNYGYTF. CDR3 sequence (DNA): TGTGCCAGCAGTGCCGACAGTCTGAACTATGGCTACACCTTC. The chain links TRBV2 to TRBJ1-2, with D perhaps matching TRBD1 (5 bases). This CDR3 spans 14 amino acids. V was shortened by 4 bases and J by 2 bases, with 11 bases between the two germline ends. Germline assignment: CDR1 SNHLY and CDR2 FYNNEI.

The gene calls are TRBV19 and TRBJ1-5; maybe TRBD1 (5 bases). Between the trimmed V and J ends, which lost 5 bases and 0 bases, there was a span of 11 bases. This CDR3 contains 15 residues. CDR1 LNHDA and CDR2 SQIVND come from the germline V gene (reference sequence). The CDR3 loop reads CASSPTEYSNQPQHF. The DNA for the CDR3 is TGTGCCAGTAGTCCGACAGAGTATAGCAATCAGCCCCAGCATTTT.

This CDR3 is CASSLSQGAGGYTF. The CDR3 nucleotides read TGTGCCAGCAGTTTATCCCAGGGGGCGGGTGGCTACACCTTC. This chain joins TRBV27 and TRBJ1-2; TRBD1 matches 8 bases. Germline V gives CDR1 MNHEY, CDR2 SMNVEV (reference sequence). The trim removed 0 bases at V and 7 bases at J, leaving 4 bases unmatched. The CDR3 is 14 amino acids.